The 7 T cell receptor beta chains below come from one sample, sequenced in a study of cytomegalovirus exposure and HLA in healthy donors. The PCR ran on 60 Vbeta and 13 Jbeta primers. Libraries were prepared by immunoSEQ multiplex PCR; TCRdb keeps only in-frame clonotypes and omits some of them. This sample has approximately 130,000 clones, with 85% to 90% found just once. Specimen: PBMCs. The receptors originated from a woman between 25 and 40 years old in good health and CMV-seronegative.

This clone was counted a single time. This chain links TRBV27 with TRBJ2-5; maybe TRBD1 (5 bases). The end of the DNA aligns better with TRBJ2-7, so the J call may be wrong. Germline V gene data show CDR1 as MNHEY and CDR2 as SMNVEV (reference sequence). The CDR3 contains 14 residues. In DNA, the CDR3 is TGTGCCAGCAGTTTAGGGGCAGGCTCCTACGAGCAGTACTTC. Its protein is CASSLGAGSYEQYF.

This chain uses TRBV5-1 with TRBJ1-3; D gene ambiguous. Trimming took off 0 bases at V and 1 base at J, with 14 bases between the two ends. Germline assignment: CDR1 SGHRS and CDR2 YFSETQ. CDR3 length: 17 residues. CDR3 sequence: CASSLDYGRASGNTIYF. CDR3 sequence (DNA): TGCGCCAGCAGCTTGGACTATGGGAGGGCATCTGGAAACACCATATATTTT. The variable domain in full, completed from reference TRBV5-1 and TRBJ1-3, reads KAGVTQTPRYLIKTRGQQVTLSCSPISGHRSVSWYQQTPGQGLQFLFEYFSETQRNKGNFPGRFSGRQFSNSRSEMNVSTLELGDSALYLCASSLDYGRASGNTIYFGEGSWLTVV.

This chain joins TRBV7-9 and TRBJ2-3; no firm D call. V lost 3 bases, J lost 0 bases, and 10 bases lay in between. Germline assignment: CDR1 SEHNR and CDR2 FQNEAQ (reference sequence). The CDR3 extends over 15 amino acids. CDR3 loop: CASSFRTPSTDTQYF. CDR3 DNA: TGTGCCAGCAGCTTCAGAACGCCTAGCACAGATACGCAGTATTTT.

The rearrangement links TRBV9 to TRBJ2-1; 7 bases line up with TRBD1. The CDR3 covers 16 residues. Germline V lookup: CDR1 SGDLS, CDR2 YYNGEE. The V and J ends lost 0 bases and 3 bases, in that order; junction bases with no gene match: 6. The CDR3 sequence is CASSVGDSALYNEQFF. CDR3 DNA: TGTGCCAGCAGCGTAGGGGACAGTGCCCTCTACAATGAGCAGTTCTTC.

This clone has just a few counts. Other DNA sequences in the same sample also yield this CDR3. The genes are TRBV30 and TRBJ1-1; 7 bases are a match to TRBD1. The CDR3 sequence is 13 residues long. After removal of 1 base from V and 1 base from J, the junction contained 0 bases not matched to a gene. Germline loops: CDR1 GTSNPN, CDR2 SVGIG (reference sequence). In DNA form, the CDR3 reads TGTGCCTGGAGTGGACAGGGGAACACTGAAGCTTTCTTT. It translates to CAWSGQGNTEAFF.

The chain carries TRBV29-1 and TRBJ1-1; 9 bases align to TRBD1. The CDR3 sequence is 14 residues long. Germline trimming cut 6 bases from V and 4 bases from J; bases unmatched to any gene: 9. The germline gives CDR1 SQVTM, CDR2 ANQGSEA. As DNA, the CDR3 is TGCAGCGTCGGGGGACGGACAGGGGTCACTGAAGCTTTCTTT. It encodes CSVGGRTGVTEAFF.

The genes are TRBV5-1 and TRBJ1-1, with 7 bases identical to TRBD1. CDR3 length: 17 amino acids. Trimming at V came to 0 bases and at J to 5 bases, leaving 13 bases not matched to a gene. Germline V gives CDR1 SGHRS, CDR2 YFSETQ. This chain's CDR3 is CASSLGAQGGGGTEAFF. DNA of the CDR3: TGCGCCAGCAGCTTGGGTGCTCAAGGGGGCGGAGGAACTGAAGCTTTCTTT.